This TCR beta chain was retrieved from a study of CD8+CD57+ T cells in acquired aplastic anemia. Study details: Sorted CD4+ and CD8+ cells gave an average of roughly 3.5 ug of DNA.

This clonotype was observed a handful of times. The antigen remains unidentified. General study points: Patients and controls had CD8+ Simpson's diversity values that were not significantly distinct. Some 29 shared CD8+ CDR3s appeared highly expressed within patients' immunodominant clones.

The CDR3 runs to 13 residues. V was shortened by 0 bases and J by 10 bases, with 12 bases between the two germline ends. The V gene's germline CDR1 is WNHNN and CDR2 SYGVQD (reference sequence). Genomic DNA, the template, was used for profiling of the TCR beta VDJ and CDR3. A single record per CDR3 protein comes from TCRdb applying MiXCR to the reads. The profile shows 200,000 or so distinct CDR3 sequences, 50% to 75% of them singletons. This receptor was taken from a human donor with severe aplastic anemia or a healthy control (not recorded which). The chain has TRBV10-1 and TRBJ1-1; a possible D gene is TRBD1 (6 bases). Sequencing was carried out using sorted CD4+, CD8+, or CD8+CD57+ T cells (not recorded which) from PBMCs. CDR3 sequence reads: CASSESEGRGAFF. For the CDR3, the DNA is TGCGCCAGCAGTGAGTCCGAGGGCAGGGGAGCTTTCTTT.